A single T cell receptor beta chain is shown here with its context. Study processing details: Reference gene primer amplification in the assay estimated nucleated cell counts. Method: immunoSEQ multiplex PCR; TCRdb's copy keeps in-frame clones and lacks some. The DNA was the basis for D and trimming; V, J and clone size are from that table. Of 450,000 to 500,000 clones in the sample, 80% to 90% were seen once. This specimen belongs to a study of blood T cell repertoires in COVID-19. Across the whole study: Whether acute or convalescent, the COVID-19 samples came from the United States, Italy and Spain. PBMCs, B-cell-depleted T cells, or T cells were the source of the cDNA or gDNA that made up the material.

Trimming at V came to 7 bases and at J to 4 bases, leaving 11 bases not matched to a gene. Looked up from germline, CDR1 is SGHRS and CDR2 is YFSETQ. The CDR3 loop spans 15 amino acids. The genes are TRBV5-1 and TRBJ2-1, with TRBD1 identical over 7 bases. The clonotype originates from a human donor in a cohort sampled during active COVID-19. Sequences were obtained from peripheral blood. The CDR3 sequence: CASSPRQGDYNEQFF. The CDR3 DNA follows: TGCGCCAGCTCTCCTCGACAGGGTGATTACAATGAGCAGTTCTTC. Variable domain in full (rest from reference TRBV5-1 and TRBJ2-1): KAGVTQTPRYLIKTRGQQVTLSCSPISGHRSVSWYQQTPGQGLQFLFEYFSETQRNKGNFPGRFSGRQFSNSRSEMNVSTLELGDSALYLCASSPRQGDYNEQFFGPGTRLTVL.